This TCR beta chain derives from a study of T cell changes during pregnancy in multiple sclerosis. Profiling relied on immunoSEQ multiplex PCR, and the TCRdb table lists in-frame clones only, not all of them. The sample yields around 40,000 clones, about 90% seen once. This CDR3 has 14 residues. CDR1 and CDR2 (germline): MNHEY, SMNVEV (reference sequence). The germline V and J ends were trimmed by 5 bases and 3 bases, with 13 bases remaining between them. The clonotype comes from a female donor with multiple sclerosis, enrolled in a pregnancy study. Sequenced here: CD4+ T cells from peripheral blood mononuclear cells, sampled before pregnancy. The J gene is TRBJ1-2, the V gene TRBV27, with D hard to call. This CDR3 reads CASSLSHRYYGYTF. The CDR3 nucleotides are TGTGCCAGCAGTCTCTCACACAGATACTATGGCTACACCTTC.